This entry lists 18 T cell receptor beta chains sequenced from one sample in a study of cytomegalovirus exposure and HLA in healthy donors (dated by TCRdb to the late 2010s). The library was generated by the immunoSEQ multiplex PCR assay. A mixture of 60 forward primers for TCR Vbeta segments and 13 reverse primers for TCR Jbeta segments was used in the multiplex PCR. Sourced from immuneACCESS, this table was stored by TCRdb with only in-frame sequences that have V and J called. A share of the clones is absent; for the studies checked, an unresolved V gene accounts for under half, and the remainder has no known explanation. Across this sample there are about 85,000 clones, with 80% seen only once. The ten largest clonotypes hold approximately 30% of the sample. The sequenced material came from PBMCs. The receptor set was obtained from a man between 45 and 60 years old in good health and CMV-seropositive.

V gene TRBV6-6 combines with J gene TRBJ2-7; 8 bases map to TRBD2. Germline CDR1 and CDR2: MNHNY and SVGAGI (reference sequence). V lost 8 bases to trimming and J lost 2 bases; unmatched junction nucleotides: 8. The CDR3 consists of 14 residues. CDR3 sequence: CASQEAGGTYEQYF. CDR3 sequence (DNA): TGTGCCAGCCAAGAGGCGGGAGGTACCTACGAGCAGTACTTC.

In its sample, this clone was seen a few times. V is TRBV7-2 and J is TRBJ2-5; 7 nucleotides line up with TRBD1. The CDR3 extends over 14 amino acids. With V trimmed by 4 bases and J by 1 base, 3 bases remained unmatched. CDR1 is SGHTA and CDR2 is FQGNSA in the germline V gene. CDR3: CASSYRGFQETQYF. CDR3 in DNA: TGTGCCAGCAGCTACAGGGGCTTCCAAGAGACCCAGTACTTC.

This clone has just a few counts. J is TRBJ2-5 and V is TRBV5-1; D uncertain. The CDR3 totals 13 residues. V shed 2 bases and J shed 2 bases, with 7 bases lying between them. Germline V gene data show CDR1 as SGHRS and CDR2 as YFSETQ. The CDR3 DNA reads TGCGCCAGCAGCTTCCGAGAACAAGAGACCCAGTACTTC. It yields the protein CASSFREQETQYF.

The chain combines TRBV7-2 with TRBJ1-3; D unclear. The CDR3 is 15 residues long. From germline, CDR1 is SGHTA and CDR2 FQGNSA. V was shortened by 3 bases and J by 0 bases, with 9 bases between the two germline ends. CDR3: CASSFQDFSGNTIYF. The CDR3 DNA reads TGTGCCAGCAGCTTTCAGGATTTCTCTGGAAACACCATATATTTT.

J is TRBJ2-3 and V is TRBV7-6; the match to TRBD2 covers 7 bases. This CDR3 has 19 amino acids. Looked up from germline, CDR1 is SGHVS and CDR2 is FNYEAQ. V trimming: 5 bases; J trimming: 3 bases; junction bases outside the gene matches: 20. The CDR3 here is CASSAPNYTGRSLTDTQYF. In DNA form, the CDR3 reads TGTGCCAGCAGCGCCCCGAACTACACCGGGAGGTCTTTGACAGATACGCAGTATTTT.

The V call is TRBV12-5, the J call TRBJ2-5; 9 positions match TRBD1. The CDR3 is 15 residues long. V was clipped by 7 bases and J by 2 bases; unmatched bases: 8. The germline V gene has CDR1 LGHNT and CDR2 FRNRAP. CDR3 loop: CASAQDRGGQETQYF. Written as DNA, the CDR3 is TGTGCTAGTGCTCAGGACAGGGGAGGGCAAGAGACCCAGTACTTC.

This clone has a handful of counts. This sample also contains other DNA sequences that code for the same CDR3. The V gene is TRBV18, the J gene TRBJ2-3, with 11 bases identical to TRBD2. V dropped 3 bases and J dropped 4; count of bases not matched to a gene: 0. Germline CDR1 and CDR2: KGHSH and LQKENI. This CDR3 has 14 residues. Here the CDR3 DNA reads TGTGCCAGCTCACCGGGACTAGCGGCAGATACGCAGTATTTT. Translated: CASSPGLAADTQYF.

J is TRBJ2-7 and V is TRBV7-9; 8 bases are a match to TRBD2. The length of the CDR3 is 13 residues. The germline V gene encodes CDR1 SEHNR and CDR2 FQNEAQ (reference sequence). Trimming took 3 bases from V and 2 from J; bases not matched to a gene: 0. CDR3 sequence reads: CASSLREAYEQYF. The CDR3 region has the DNA TGTGCCAGCAGCTTGCGGGAGGCCTACGAGCAGTACTTC.

This clone was counted between two and nine times. The CDR3 reads CASSLAGFGADTQYF. Written as DNA, the CDR3 is TGCGCCAGCAGCTTGGCTGGCTTTGGTGCAGATACGCAGTATTTT. The V gene is TRBV5-1, the J gene TRBJ2-3; no reliable D call. The CDR3 is 15 amino acids. V lost 0 bases to trimming and J lost 4 bases, with 12 bases between them. Per the germline V gene, CDR1 is SGHRS and CDR2 is YFSETQ. The full variable domain, completed using reference TRBV5-1 and TRBJ2-3, is KAGVTQTPRYLIKTRGQQVTLSCSPISGHRSVSWYQQTPGQGLQFLFEYFSETQRNKGNFPGRFSGRQFSNSRSEMNVSTLELGDSALYLCASSLAGFGADTQYFGPGTRLTVL.

The gene calls are TRBV9 and TRBJ2-3; D gene unclear. V was pared by 2 bases and J by 2 bases, with 6 bases between. The CDR3 spans 13 residues. CDR1 and CDR2 from the germline V gene are SGDLS and YYNGEE. CDR3 sequence (DNA): TGTGCCAGCAGCGTTATCCTCACAGATACGCAGTATTTT. Translation gives CASSVILTDTQYF.

This clone was found a few times. CDR3 protein: CASSRGTSGALGIEQFF. The CDR3 region has the DNA TGTGCCAGCAGCCGTGGGACTAGCGGGGCCTTGGGTATCGAGCAGTTCTTC. The V and J genes are TRBV5-4 and TRBJ2-1, with 13 bases matching TRBD2. The CDR3 covers 17 residues. Losses at the gene ends were 4 bases for V and 10 bases for J; bases not matched to a gene: 14. CDR1 is SGHNT, CDR2 YYREEE, per germline (reference sequence). The whole variable domain, filled in from reference TRBV5-4 and TRBJ2-1, reads ETGVTQSPTHLIKTRGQQVTLRCSSQSGHNTVSWYQQALGQGPQFIFQYYREEENGRGNFPPRFSGLQFPNYSSELNVNALELDDSALYLCASSRGTSGALGIEQFFGPGTRLTVL.

The V and J genes are TRBV7-9 and TRBJ2-2, with a weak D call TRBD1 (6 bases). Germline loops: CDR1 SEHNR, CDR2 FQNEAQ (reference sequence). V was trimmed by 1 base and J by 1 base, leaving 7 bases between them. The CDR3 consists of 15 residues. The CDR3 region has the DNA TGTGCCAGCAGCTTAGGACAGGAGAACACCGGGGAGCTGTTTTTT. The encoded protein is CASSLGQENTGELFF.

The rearrangement links TRBV5-4 to TRBJ2-7; 7 bases are shared with TRBD2. Germline V CDR1 and CDR2: SGHNT, YYREEE (reference sequence). The trim removed 5 bases at V and 6 bases at J, leaving 8 bases unmatched. This CDR3 region has 13 residues. The CDR3 sequence: CASRLPTSTEQYF. CDR3 DNA: TGTGCCAGCAGACTACCGACTAGCACCGAGCAGTACTTC.

The chain couples TRBV6-6 to TRBJ1-1, with 7 bases that match TRBD1. Trimming at V came to 6 bases and at J to 7 bases, leaving 5 bases not matched to a gene. CDR3 size: 12 residues. Germline values: CDR1 MNHNY, CDR2 SVGAGI (reference sequence). DNA of the CDR3: TGTGCCAGCAGCCTGGGACAGCTTGAAGCTTTCTTT. Its protein product is CASSLGQLEAFF.

This chain joins TRBV18 and TRBJ2-3; 8 bases are a match to TRBD1. Per germline, CDR1 KGHSH and CDR2 LQKENI. Losses at the gene ends were 3 bases for V and 3 bases for J; bases not matched to a gene: 5. This CDR3 comprises 15 residues. As DNA, the CDR3 is TGTGCCAGCTCACCCGACAGGGGTCGGACAGATACGCAGTATTTT. It yields the protein CASSPDRGRTDTQYF.

This clone was seen only once. The rearrangement joins TRBV10-3 to TRBJ2-2; D remains unclear. Germline CDR1 reads ENHRY; CDR2 reads SYGVKD. This CDR3 has 15 residues. Trimming removed 1 base from V and 0 bases from J, with 6 bases in between. The DNA of the CDR3 is TGTGCCATCAGTGAGTTAGTAGCGAACACCGGGGAGCTGTTTTTT. This sequence encodes CAISELVANTGELFF.

The chain carries TRBV5-6 and TRBJ2-5, with D uncertain. Germline V gene data show CDR1 as SGHDT and CDR2 as YYEEEE. Deletions cut 2 bases from V and 2 bases from J, with 7 bases between. The CDR3 consists of 13 residues. The CDR3 reads CASSFGAQETQYF. For the CDR3, the DNA is TGTGCCAGCAGCTTTGGAGCTCAAGAGACCCAGTACTTC.

The J gene is TRBJ2-5, the V gene TRBV27, with D possibly TRBD1 on 6 matching bases. V was trimmed by 3 bases and J by 4 bases, leaving 9 bases between them. CDR3 length equals 13 residues. Germline CDR1 is MNHEY and CDR2 is SMNVEV (reference sequence). The CDR3 DNA reads TGTGCCAGCAGTTTCTGGGGGCCAGAGACCCAGTACTTC. This codes for CASSFWGPETQYF.